Shown below are 10 T cell receptor beta chains from a single sample sequenced in a study of blood T cell repertoires in COVID-19 (dated by TCRdb to 2019 to 2021). The protocol used for the library was the immunoSEQ multiplex PCR assay. Entries here come from immuneACCESS through TCRdb and include only in-frame sequences with V and J called. Some clones fail to appear in such tables; in the studies checked, an unresolved V gene covers under half of the shortfall, and the cause of the remainder is unknown. For this sample the table gives about 220,000 clones, of which 65% to 85% were detected only once. The top ten hold 3% to 4% of the sample. The sequenced sample was PBMCs or T cells enriched from blood (not recorded which). The receptors come from a woman between 55 and 75 years old who had recovered from COVID-19.

The J gene is TRBJ1-5, the V gene TRBV5-5; TRBD1 matches 9 bases. The CDR3 contains 16 residues. Germline assignment: CDR1 SGHKS and CDR2 YYEKEE (reference sequence). V lost 4 bases, J lost 7 bases, and 12 bases stayed unmatched. Written as DNA, the CDR3 is TGTGCCAGCAGCCCTCAAGGACGGACAGGGGACCAGCCCCAGCATTTT. Its translation is CASSPQGRTGDQPQHF.

The chain carries TRBV7-2 and TRBJ2-3, with D maybe TRBD1 (5 bases). V lost 4 bases to trimming and J lost 2 bases, with 16 bases between them. The CDR3 covers 16 residues. CDR1 is SGHTA, CDR2 FQGNSA, per germline. The CDR3 sequence is CASSSRRGGSTDTQYF. In DNA, the CDR3 is TGTGCCAGCAGCTCTCGAAGGGGCGGCTCCACAGATACGCAGTATTTT. Variable domain in full (rest from reference TRBV7-2 and TRBJ2-3): GAGVSQSPSNKVTEKGKDVELRCDPISGHTALYWYRQSLGQGLEFLIYFQGNSAPDKSGLPSDRFSAERTGGSVSTLTIQRTQQEDSAVYLCASSSRRGGSTDTQYFGPGTRLTVL.

CDR3 DNA: TGCGCCAGCAGAGAAAGGACATTAGGGGACGAGCAGTACTTC. This translates into CASRERTLGDEQYF. This chain joins TRBV5-1 and TRBJ2-7, with D tentatively TRBD1 (5 bases). The CDR3 sequence is 14 residues long. V lost 5 bases and J lost 5, with 17 bases in between. Per the germline V gene, CDR1 is SGHRS and CDR2 is YFSETQ.

The rearrangement joins TRBV25-1 to TRBJ2-1; 8 bases fit TRBD2. With V trimmed by 3 bases and J by 2 bases, 3 bases remained unmatched. The V gene's germline CDR1 is MGHDK and CDR2 SYGVNS. This CDR3 spans 15 amino acids. The CDR3 spells CASSEAGGAYNEQFF. The CDR3 DNA follows: TGTGCCAGCAGTGAGGCGGGAGGAGCCTACAATGAGCAGTTCTTC.

The chain has TRBV5-4 and TRBJ2-7; D remains ambiguous. V gave up 0 bases and J gave up 7 bases, with 5 bases separating them. Germline V gives CDR1 SGHNT, CDR2 YYREEE (reference sequence). The CDR3 is 11 amino acids. The CDR3 here is CASSLGQEQYF. As DNA, the CDR3 is TGTGCCAGCAGCTTGGGTCAGGAGCAGTACTTC.

The CDR3 nucleotides are TGTGCCAGCAGCCTCGGACAGGGGAGGTCTGAAGCTTTCTTT. Protein: CASSLGQGRSEAFF. V usage is TRBV11-3 and J usage is TRBJ1-1, with 9 bases that match TRBD1. Unmatched junction bases numbered 7, after V lost 5 bases and J lost 6 bases. CDR1 SGHNT and CDR2 YENEEA come from the germline V gene. CDR3 size: 14 residues.

The V and J genes are TRBV19 and TRBJ1-5, with D unclear. The V and J ends lost 3 bases and 2 bases respectively, with 20 bases between them. Germline V lookup: CDR1 LNHDA, CDR2 SQIVND (reference sequence). The CDR3 runs 18 residues. CDR3 protein: CASSIQLRRLRGNQPQHF. In DNA, the CDR3 is TGTGCCAGTAGTATCCAACTAAGACGCCTCCGAGGCAATCAGCCCCAGCATTTT. Full variable domain (outside the CDR3, taken from reference TRBV19 and TRBJ1-5): DGGITQSPKYLFRKEGQNVTLSCEQNLNHDAMYWYRQDPGQGLRLIYYSQIVNDFQKGDIAEGYSVSREKKESFPLTVTSAQKNPTAFYLCASSIQLRRLRGNQPQHFGDGTRLSIL.

The V call is TRBV3-1 (or the pseudogene TRBV3-2), the J call TRBJ2-4; 8 nucleotides match TRBD2. The germline gives CDR1 LGHDT, CDR2 YNNKEL (reference sequence). The junction had 6 bases not matched to a gene; V was cut back by 1 base and J by 13 bases. The CDR3 length is 13 residues. CDR3 nucleotides: TGTGCCAGCAGCCAAGGGCGGGGGGACTTACAGTACTTC. Residues: CASSQGRGDLQYF.

This rearrangement joins TRBV29-1 to TRBJ2-7; 8 bases are a match to TRBD1. Germline V gene sequence: CDR1 SQVTM, CDR2 ANQGSEA. J lost 7 bases, V lost 5 bases, and 4 bases had no gene match. This CDR3 has 11 residues. CDR3 sequence reads: CSVRTGREQYF. The CDR3 DNA reads as TGCAGCGTTAGGACAGGGCGTGAGCAGTACTTC.

The chain uses TRBV5-1 and TRBJ2-6, with D possibly being TRBD2 (6 bases). CDR3 length: 15 residues. The germline V and J ends were trimmed by 3 bases and 4 bases, with 11 bases remaining between them. Germline CDR1 SGHRS, CDR2 YFSETQ. The CDR3 nucleotides are TGCGCCAGCAGCTGGGGCGGGGAAGGGGCCAACGTCCTGACTTTC. It translates to CASSWGGEGANVLTF. Full variable domain (missing parts from reference TRBV5-1 and TRBJ2-6): KAGVTQTPRYLIKTRGQQVTLSCSPISGHRSVSWYQQTPGQGLQFLFEYFSETQRNKGNFPGRFSGRQFSNSRSEMNVSTLELGDSALYLCASSWGGEGANVLTFGAGSRLTVL.